A selection of T cell receptor beta chains follows, all from one sample in a study of blood T cell repertoires in COVID-19. Libraries were prepared by immunoSEQ multiplex PCR; TCRdb keeps only in-frame clonotypes and omits some of them. The table lists under 200,000 clones, roughly 78% of them singletons. The sequenced sample consisted of peripheral blood. The origin of the receptors is a man between 65 and 80 years old with active or convalescent COVID-19. Each CDR3 is given with its conserved first and last residue.

CDR3aa	v_gene	j_gene
CASSGGGTIVTYEQYF	TRBV5-5	TRBJ2-7
CAWSEDRGQGGYTF	TRBV30	TRBJ1-2
CASSLAVGDTQYF	TRBV5-1	TRBJ2-3
CASSPNPGTGAIYEQYF	TRBV5-1	TRBJ2-7
CAWMTDSNEKLFF	TRBV30	TRBJ1-4
CASSLQGRDPQAQYF	TRBV27	TRBJ2-3
CASSDGYTGELFF	TRBV2	TRBJ2-2
CANLWGSGTSYEQYF	TRBV7-9	TRBJ2-7
CAIGGQGGTGELFF	TRBV10-3	TRBJ2-2
CASSHTGSGNTIYF	TRBV11-2	TRBJ1-3
CASSQETSGVETQYF	TRBV4-3	TRBJ2-5
CASRLTSGIADTQYF	TRBV5-1	TRBJ2-3
CASSSGQLTEQYF	TRBV7-2	TRBJ2-7
CASSSRGIGTGPYNEQFF	TRBV5-4	TRBJ2-1
CASRPRGARTEAFF	TRBV6-6	TRBJ1-1
CAWNPGGPSMWPQHF	TRBV30	TRBJ1-5
CASSIGFDRGTVTDTQYF	TRBV19	TRBJ2-3
CASSALRTSGLTDTQYF	TRBV7-6	TRBJ2-3
CAWRTSGGTYEQYF	TRBV30	TRBJ2-7
CASSQTGPNEKLFF	TRBV7-7	TRBJ1-4
CATSRETGGADTQYF	TRBV15	TRBJ2-3
CASSLGLALGNEQFF	TRBV5-6	TRBJ2-1
CASSLTGGTNEKLFF	TRBV7-6	TRBJ1-4
CATTQPGYSGKGGETQYF	TRBV2	TRBJ2-5